The rows below give T cell receptor beta chains drawn from one sample of a study of CXCR3-negative and CXCR3-positive naive CD8 T cells. TCRdb reanalyzed the 5' RACE reads, giving one entry per CDR3 protein sequence and no DNA. The sample holds some 130,000 distinct CDR3 sequences. The sample was naive CXCR3- CD8+ T cells from blood. Receptors originate from a human donor in good health. Some clones in this sample may be carry-over from other donors' samples. CDR3s include the opening cysteine and the closing phenylalanine or tryptophan.

j_call	v_call	cdr3_aa
TRBJ2-7	TRBV28	CASSLFASGRSYEQYF
TRBJ1-1	TRBV4-1	CASSKPGTEAFF
TRBJ2-7	TRBV6-2/TRBV6-3	CASRGDPFYEQYF
TRBJ2-7	TRBV7-6	CASSLGSDSSYEQYF
TRBJ2-5	TRBV29-1	CSVEGRGRLETQYF
TRBJ2-1	TRBV29-1	CSVEGLAGGSTYNEQFF
TRBJ2-3	TRBV20-1	CSAPDRRTDTQYF
TRBJ2-3	TRBV6-6	CASSLAGLTDTQYF
TRBJ2-1	TRBV19	CASSIENLRSYNEQFF
TRBJ2-1	TRBV5-1	CASSPKTGAGDEQFF
TRBJ2-3	TRBV12-3/TRBV12-4	CASSQEAGLADRYTQYF
TRBJ2-1	TRBV29-1	CSALGPHEQFF
TRBJ1-5	TRBV19	CASSIWDRDAPQHF
TRBJ1-6	TRBV28	CASSLYRGNSPLHF
TRBJ2-3	TRBV14	CASSHDSFSTSGRTDTQYF
TRBJ2-7	TRBV7-9	CASSLGHASSYEQYF
TRBJ2-1	TRBV12-3/TRBV12-4	CASSSSSPGQSKQFF
TRBJ2-1	TRBV29-1	CSVEGVGEQFF
TRBJ1-1	TRBV12-3/TRBV12-4	CASSPTDGRPEAFF
TRBJ2-1	TRBV4-1	CASSQETWTRATEQFF
TRBJ2-1	TRBV5-1	CASTPGRPADSEQFF
TRBJ2-7	TRBV29-1	CSVLTGSYEQYF
TRBJ1-1	TRBV12-3/TRBV12-4	CASSLTGGWGPEAFF
TRBJ1-2	TRBV12-3/TRBV12-4	CASSLDDSHGYTF
TRBJ2-1	TRBV21-1	CASSDGRGHEQFF
TRBJ2-7	TRBV7-9	CASSLNRNLPSYEQYF
TRBJ2-3	TRBV27	CASSPNGDTQYF
TRBJ2-7	TRBV4-1	CASSPSGQGLDEQYF
TRBJ1-1	TRBV24-1	CATSDFPYTEAFF
TRBJ2-1	TRBV29-1	CSVHLAGGAGSSYNEQFF
TRBJ2-7	TRBV28	CASSLRQSSYEQYF
TRBJ2-7	TRBV21-1	CASSTRIEPGQSSYEQYF
TRBJ2-1	TRBV29-1	CSVEVAAGGPGVHNEQFF
TRBJ2-3	TRBV24-1	CATTGTSRDTQYF
TRBJ2-3	TRBV28	CASSSTAGGTDTQYF
TRBJ2-5	TRBV29-1	CSVEGIGGPEGAETQYF
TRBJ2-5	TRBV28	CASSFAETRYF